The rows below give T cell receptor beta chains drawn from one sample of a study of blood T cell repertoires in COVID-19. Sequencing used immunoSEQ multiplex PCR; TCRdb keeps in-frame clones, though not all of them. The sample includes 190,000 or so clones, roughly 84% of them seen just once. The material sequenced was PBMCs or T cells enriched from blood (not recorded which). These receptors were obtained from a man aged 40-50 years who had recovered from COVID-19. Each CDR3 is given with its conserved first and last residue. Fields, in order: CDR3 length, V gene, CDR3 protein.

17 | TRBV19 | CASSTSQGAFYNYGYTF
14 | TRBV7-8 | CASSLALTDYGYTF
15 | TRBV4-2 | CASSQDSDPSYEQYF
14 | TRBV7-3 | CASSSDYSNQPQHF
17 | TRBV11-2 | CASSSNLQGYGGQPQHF
17 | TRBV4-2 | CASSQELQAGGVNEQFF
15 | TRBV5-1 | CASSLYSGATQPQHF
17 | TRBV9 | CASSAWDRRSGANVLTF
14 | TRBV5-5 | CASSLAAGQETQYF
16 | TRBV5-1 | CASSLRLAGDPYEQYF
17 | TRBV5-4 | CASSPNAGGSSYNEQFF